A single sample gave rise to the 28 T cell receptor beta chains below, sequenced in a study of blood T cell repertoires in COVID-19. Generated by immunoSEQ multiplex PCR, the TCRdb table keeps only in-frame clones and is missing some. The sample records roughly 460,000 clones, about 87% being singletons. The sequencing sample was made of peripheral blood. The source is a man between 18 and 29 years old with COVID-19, enrolled during active disease.

This CDR3 is CASSPGWGPTNEKLFF. DNA for the CDR3: TGCGCCAGCAGCCCGGGATGGGGTCCAACTAATGAAAAACTGTTTTTT. The rearrangement links TRBV5-1 to TRBJ1-4; D remains unclear. Trimming took off 4 bases at V and 0 bases at J, with 13 bases between the two ends. The CDR3 length is 16 residues. Germline V gene sequence: CDR1 SGHRS, CDR2 YFSETQ.

This clone was detected only once. The rearrangement links TRBV10-1 to TRBJ2-7, with 7 bases that match TRBD1. J was trimmed by 0 bases and V by 4 bases; bases with no gene match: 3. The CDR3 covers 14 residues. Germline CDR1 WNHNN, CDR2 SYGVQD (reference sequence). The CDR3: CASSGRDSSYEQYF. CDR3 DNA: TGCGCCAGCAGTGGCAGGGACAGCTCCTACGAGCAGTACTTC.

The V and J genes are TRBV6-5 and TRBJ2-1; 10 nucleotides agree with TRBD2. V was clipped by 4 bases and J by 6 bases; unmatched bases: 9. The CDR3 is 16 amino acids. In germline, CDR1 is MNHEY, CDR2 SVGAGI. The CDR3 reads CASSSFLAGVGNEQFF. As DNA, the CDR3 is TGTGCCAGCAGTTCCTTCCTAGCGGGAGTCGGCAATGAGCAGTTCTTC.

In its sample, this clone was seen a few times. This chain uses TRBV12-1 with TRBJ2-1; the table's D gene call, TRBD2, was not cross checked with the DNA. TRBV12-1 is deemed a pseudogene. The CDR3 is 17 residues long. In DNA, the CDR3 is TGTGCCAGCAGCCGCTGCCCAGCTCCGCGGTCCTACAATGAGCAGTTCTTC. Protein sequence: CASSRCPAPRSYNEQFF.

CDR3 protein: CASSRTEGSPLHF. CDR3 nucleotide sequence: TGTGCCAGCAGCCGGACAGAAGGTTCACCCCTCCACTTT. V and J are TRBV3-1 (or the pseudogene TRBV3-2) and TRBJ1-6; weak D call: TRBD1 (6 bases). Germline V gene lookup returns CDR1 LGHDT and CDR2 YNNKEL (reference sequence). The CDR3 extends over 13 amino acids. V dropped 4 bases and J dropped 9 bases, with 10 bases sitting between them.

About this clone: The identical CDR3 is also encoded by other nucleotide sequences in the sample. V gene TRBV5-1 combines with J gene TRBJ2-1, with a weak D call TRBD2 (6 bases). The CDR3 is 14 amino acids. Trimming stripped 0 bases from V and 5 bases from J, with 9 bases between. CDR1 and CDR2 (germline): SGHRS, YFSETQ. The CDR3 spells CASSLAAGDNEQFF. Written as DNA, the CDR3 is TGCGCCAGCAGCTTGGCAGCGGGCGACAATGAGCAGTTCTTC. Full variable domain (missing parts from reference TRBV5-1 and TRBJ2-1): KAGVTQTPRYLIKTRGQQVTLSCSPISGHRSVSWYQQTPGQGLQFLFEYFSETQRNKGNFPGRFSGRQFSNSRSEMNVSTLELGDSALYLCASSLAAGDNEQFFGPGTRLTVL.

This chain joins TRBV21-1 and TRBJ2-7; the listed D gene, TRBD2, was not tested against the DNA. TRBV21-1 has pseudogene status. This CDR3 comprises 18 residues. The CDR3 region is CASSVRYPTEVFSYEQYF. The CDR3 DNA sequence: TGTGCCAGCAGCGTCCGATACCCGACCGAGGTCTTCTCCTACGAGCAGTACTTC.

The J gene is TRBJ2-1, the V gene TRBV24-1, with D perhaps TRBD2 (6 bases). V lost 9 bases, J lost 1 base, and 12 bases lay in between. CDR3 length: 14 residues. Per the germline V gene, CDR1 is KGHDR and CDR2 is SFDVKD. CDR3 residues: CATSPGLSYNEQFF. The CDR3 nucleotides are TGTGCCACCTCTCCGGGACTGTCCTACAATGAGCAGTTCTTC.

The V and J genes are TRBV7-8 and TRBJ2-7; 7 bases fit TRBD2. The CDR3 extends over 13 amino acids. After removal of 4 bases from V and 2 bases from J, the junction contained 2 bases not matched to a gene. Per the germline V gene, CDR1 is SGHVS and CDR2 is FQNEAQ. CDR3 residues: CASSSSGPYEQYF. The CDR3 DNA reads as TGTGCCAGCAGCTCTAGCGGTCCCTACGAGCAGTACTTC.

The genes are TRBV30 and TRBJ2-1, with no clear D. V was cut by 4 bases and J by 1 base, with 11 bases left in between. In germline, CDR1 is GTSNPN, CDR2 SVGIG (reference sequence). The CDR3 length is 14 residues. CDR3 protein: CAWMDGGSYNEQFF. For the CDR3, the DNA is TGTGCCTGGATGGATGGCGGATCCTACAATGAGCAGTTCTTC.

The genes are TRBV19 and TRBJ2-3; D is uncertain. Germline V gives CDR1 LNHDA, CDR2 SQIVND (reference sequence). The CDR3 is 13 amino acids. Trimming left V 5 bases short and J 3 bases short, with 9 bases between. CDR3: CASSVRRTDTQYF. In DNA, the CDR3 is TGTGCCAGTAGTGTAAGGCGGACAGATACGCAGTATTTT.

On this clone: Other DNA sequences in the sample encode the same CDR3. The chain recombines TRBV7-9 with TRBJ2-3; 9 nucleotides align to TRBD2. This CDR3 has 17 residues. From germline, CDR1 is SEHNR and CDR2 FQNEAQ (reference sequence). V was clipped by 1 base and J by 0 bases; unmatched bases: 5. The CDR3 region has the DNA TGTGCCAGCAGCTTAGGATTAGCGGGGGCCAGCACAGATACGCAGTATTTT. Protein product: CASSLGLAGASTDTQYF.

The CDR3 reads CASSIDLLWRASTEAFF. The CDR3, as DNA: TGTGCCAGTAGTATAGATCTATTGTGGCGGGCCTCCACTGAAGCTTTCTTT. The J gene is TRBJ1-1, the V gene TRBV19; no firm D call. Germline V gives CDR1 LNHDA, CDR2 SQIVND (reference sequence). V lost 0 bases, J lost 4 bases, and 18 bases lay in between. The CDR3 is 17 residues long.

This clone appeared once. The chain links TRBV6-5 to TRBJ1-2; D uncertain. Germline values: CDR1 MNHEY, CDR2 SVGAGI. This CDR3 comprises 15 residues. The V and J ends lost 8 bases and 8 bases respectively, with 24 bases between them. CDR3 sequence (DNA): TGTGCCAGCCGCCGCGATCCCCCTTCTCGGGGAGGCTACACCTTC. Its translation: CASRRDPPSRGGYTF.

The rearrangement links TRBV24-1 to TRBJ2-1; possible D gene TRBD1, 6 bases. The CDR3 totals 17 residues. Germline values: CDR1 KGHDR, CDR2 SFDVKD. Trimming removed 3 bases at V and 0 bases at J, with 14 bases between. The CDR3 protein is CATSDLRQVHSYNEQFF. The CDR3 bases are TGTGCCACCAGTGATCTCCGACAGGTCCACTCCTACAATGAGCAGTTCTTC.

The chain uses TRBV2 and TRBJ1-6; D might be TRBD1 (6 bases). The CDR3 sequence is 13 residues long. CDR1 SNHLY and CDR2 FYNNEI come from the germline V gene. Trimming stripped 1 base from V and 14 bases from J, with 12 bases between. CDR3 residues: CASSEEGGATLHF. In DNA, the CDR3 is TGTGCCAGCAGTGAAGAAGGGGGAGCTACCCTCCACTTT.

This chain uses TRBV5-6 with TRBJ2-2, with no clear D. Per germline, CDR1 SGHDT and CDR2 YYEEEE. Trimming stripped 1 base from V and 3 bases from J, with 7 bases between. The CDR3 covers 14 residues. The CDR3 sequence is CASSLNQYTGELFF. The CDR3 DNA reads TGTGCCAGCAGCTTGAATCAGTACACCGGGGAGCTGTTTTTT.

The chain joins TRBV25-1 to TRBJ1-3, with D hard to call. The ends were cut back, 6 bases at V and 2 bases at J, with 5 bases in the middle. This CDR3 is 12 amino acids long. Germline loops: CDR1 MGHDK, CDR2 SYGVNS. The CDR3, as DNA: TGTGCCAGCAGGGAGGCTGGAAACACCATATATTTT. As protein: CASREAGNTIYF.

CDR3 amino acids: CASSLGGTGGPGDLFF. CDR3 sequence (DNA): TGTGCCAGCAGCTTAGGCGGGACGGGAGGGCCCGGCGATCTGTTCTTC. The V call is TRBV7-6, the J call TRBJ2-1, with 8 positions matching TRBD2. Unmatched junction bases numbered 17, after V lost 1 base and J lost 15 bases. The CDR3 contains 16 residues. Germline V gene sequence: CDR1 SGHVS, CDR2 FNYEAQ.

CDR3 DNA: TGCGCCAGCAGCCAAGGTCCCAGGGGCCCTAACTATGGCTACACCTTC. Amino acids: CASSQGPRGPNYGYTF. This chain uses TRBV4-1 with TRBJ1-2; TRBD1 might be the D (6 bases). From germline, CDR1 is MGHRA and CDR2 YSYEKL. The CDR3 totals 16 residues. Trimming left V 1 base short and J 0 bases short, with 12 bases between.

This chain uses TRBV2 with TRBJ2-7; TRBD1 agrees at 8 bases. V trimming: 6 bases; J trimming: 2 bases; junction bases outside the gene matches: 9. The V gene's germline CDR1 is SNHLY and CDR2 FYNNEI. The CDR3 contains 15 residues. CDR3 DNA sequence: TGTGCCAGCAGCCAAGGATCAGGGGGCCCCTACGAGCAGTACTTC. Encoded protein: CASSQGSGGPYEQYF.

The chain uses TRBV19 and TRBJ2-1; weak D call: TRBD2 (6 bases). This CDR3 contains 15 residues. V lost 1 base and J lost 8, with 15 bases in between. Germline CDR1 is LNHDA and CDR2 is SQIVND (reference sequence). This CDR3 reads CASSIGTVGGYEQFF. The CDR3 DNA reads TGTGCCAGTAGTATAGGAACGGTGGGGGGATATGAGCAGTTCTTC.

The chain employs TRBV5-5 and TRBJ2-2, with D possibly TRBD1 on 6 matching bases. CDR1 is SGHKS, CDR2 YYEKEE, per germline (reference sequence). V lost 2 bases, J lost 3 bases, and 17 bases lay in between. The CDR3 runs 17 residues. This chain's CDR3 is CASSLSTVQGDTGELFF. The CDR3 coding sequence is TGTGCCAGCAGCTTAAGTACGGTACAGGGCGACACCGGGGAGCTGTTTTTT. Supplemented by reference TRBV5-5 and TRBJ2-2, the full variable domain reads DAGVTQSPTHLIKTRGQQVTLRCSPISGHKSVSWYQQVLGQGPQFIFQYYEKEERGRGNFPDRFSARQFPNYSSELNVNALLLGDSALYLCASSLSTVQGDTGELFFGEGSRLTVL.

Comments on this clone: Other DNA variants within this sample encode the same CDR3. The V call is TRBV4-2, the J call TRBJ2-1, with 10 bases lining up with TRBD2. Trimming cost V 1 base and J 3 bases; bases outside gene matches: 0. The CDR3 covers 15 residues. In germline, CDR1 is LGHNA, CDR2 YNFKEQ. CDR3 protein: CASSQGTSGYNEQFF. DNA of the CDR3: TGTGCCAGCAGCCAAGGGACTAGCGGCTACAATGAGCAGTTCTTC.

The V and J genes are TRBV13 and TRBJ2-3, with TRBD1 matching 7 bases. The CDR3 covers 14 residues. J gave up 1 base and V 8 bases, and 6 bases lay outside the gene matches. Germline V CDR1 and CDR2: PRHDT, FYEKMQ (reference sequence). The CDR3 coding sequence is TGTGCCAGCGCCTGGACAGGCGGCACAGATACGCAGTATTTT. It codes for CASAWTGGTDTQYF.

The chain couples TRBV27 to TRBJ2-7; 8 bases agree with TRBD2. Germline V gene sequence: CDR1 MNHEY, CDR2 SMNVEV (reference sequence). The V and J ends lost 3 bases and 3 bases, in that order; junction bases with no gene match: 7. CDR3 length: 15 residues. The CDR3 is CASSLTVAGLYEQYF. The DNA of the CDR3 is TGTGCCAGCAGTTTGACCGTAGCGGGACTCTACGAGCAGTACTTC.

This sequence joins TRBV11-3 and TRBJ2-7; no definite D call. V shed 4 bases and J shed 4 bases, with 8 bases lying between them. Germline CDR1 reads SGHNT; CDR2 reads YENEEA. The CDR3 runs 12 residues. Here the CDR3 DNA reads TGTGCCAGCAGCTCGACGGGTTACGAGCAGTACTTC. Translating gives CASSSTGYEQYF.

This sequence joins TRBV7-9 and TRBJ2-7; the D gene is possibly TRBD1 (6 bases). The CDR3 has 13 residues. Trimming removed 4 bases at V and 2 bases at J, with 9 bases between. The germline gives CDR1 SEHNR, CDR2 FQNEAQ (reference sequence). CDR3 in DNA: TGTGCCAGCAGCTCAAGGGACACCTACGAGCAGTACTTC. It translates to CASSSRDTYEQYF.